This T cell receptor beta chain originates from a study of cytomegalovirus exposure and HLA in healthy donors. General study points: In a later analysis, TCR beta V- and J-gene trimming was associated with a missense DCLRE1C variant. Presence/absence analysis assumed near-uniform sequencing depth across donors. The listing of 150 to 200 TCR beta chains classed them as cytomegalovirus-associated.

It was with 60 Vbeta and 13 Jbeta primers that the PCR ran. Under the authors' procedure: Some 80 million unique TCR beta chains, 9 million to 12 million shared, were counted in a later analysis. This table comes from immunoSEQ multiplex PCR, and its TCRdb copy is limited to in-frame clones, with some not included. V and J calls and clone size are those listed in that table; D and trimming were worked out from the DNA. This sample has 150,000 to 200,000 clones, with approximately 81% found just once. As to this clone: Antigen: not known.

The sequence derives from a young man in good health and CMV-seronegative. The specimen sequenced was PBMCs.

The CDR3 DNA is TGTGCCAGCAGAACACTAGCGGGGGACTACAATGAGCAGTTCTTC. Protein sequence: CASRTLAGDYNEQFF. This chain joins TRBV6-1 and TRBJ2-1, with 11 bases that match TRBD2. With 6 bases clipped from V and 3 bases from J, the junction kept 4 bases outside the gene matches. The CDR3 has 15 amino acids. Germline lookup yields CDR1 MNHNS and CDR2 SASEGT.